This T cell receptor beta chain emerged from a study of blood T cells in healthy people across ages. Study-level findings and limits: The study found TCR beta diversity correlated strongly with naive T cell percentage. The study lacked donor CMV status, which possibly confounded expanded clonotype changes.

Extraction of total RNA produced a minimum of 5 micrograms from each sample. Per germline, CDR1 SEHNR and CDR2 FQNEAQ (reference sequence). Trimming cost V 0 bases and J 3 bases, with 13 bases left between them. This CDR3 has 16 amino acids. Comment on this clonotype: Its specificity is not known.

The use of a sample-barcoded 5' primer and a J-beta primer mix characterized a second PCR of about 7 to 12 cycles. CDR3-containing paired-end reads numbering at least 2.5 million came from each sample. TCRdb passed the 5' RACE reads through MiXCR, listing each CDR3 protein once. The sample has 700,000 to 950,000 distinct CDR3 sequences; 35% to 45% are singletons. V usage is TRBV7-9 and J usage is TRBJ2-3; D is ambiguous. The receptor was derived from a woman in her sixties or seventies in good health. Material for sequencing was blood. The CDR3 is CASSLAASRATDTQYF. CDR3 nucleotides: TGTGCCAGCAGCTTAGCGGCCAGTAGGGCGACAGATACGCAGTATTTT.